This T cell receptor beta chain was obtained from a study of T-cell memory formation after mild COVID-19. Study-wide points: Day 15 to 85 contractors were CD4/CD8 balanced; later expanders leaned CD4+.

Sample barcodes and UMIs were carried by the TCR alpha and TCR beta cDNA libraries that 5'RACE generated with constant-segment primers. TCRdb recomputed calls from the 5' RACE reads with MiXCR, one row per CDR3 protein. This table has roughly 260,000 distinct CDR3 sequences, 15% to 20% appearing once. CDR1 MNHNY and CDR2 SVGAGI come from the germline V gene (reference sequence). Trimming cost V 6 bases and J 5 bases, with 8 bases left between them. The CDR3 is 12 amino acids. Worth noting for this clonotype: The target antigen is unknown.

Sequenced: PBMCs or a T cell subset sorted from them (not recorded which). This chain joins TRBV6-6 and TRBJ2-1; D gene unclear. The TCR was taken from a man between 18 and 35 years old who had mild COVID-19 (a few samples of this study predate the infection). Cell type and time point are not known. The CDR3 DNA sequence: TGTGCCAGCAGACTGAGGAACAATGAGCAGTTCTTC. Its translation: CASRLRNNEQFF.